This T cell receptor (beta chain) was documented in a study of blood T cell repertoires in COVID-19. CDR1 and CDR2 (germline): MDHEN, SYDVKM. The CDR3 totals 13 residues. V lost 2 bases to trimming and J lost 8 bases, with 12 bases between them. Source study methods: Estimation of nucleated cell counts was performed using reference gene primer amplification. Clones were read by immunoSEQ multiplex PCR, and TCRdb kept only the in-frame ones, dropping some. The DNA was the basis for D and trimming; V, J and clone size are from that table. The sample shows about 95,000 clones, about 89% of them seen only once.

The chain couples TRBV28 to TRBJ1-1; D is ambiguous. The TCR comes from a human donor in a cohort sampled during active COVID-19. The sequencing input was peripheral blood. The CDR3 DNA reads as TGTGCCAGCAGTTTACCCGTAATCCGGGAAGCTTTCTTT. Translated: CASSLPVIREAFF.